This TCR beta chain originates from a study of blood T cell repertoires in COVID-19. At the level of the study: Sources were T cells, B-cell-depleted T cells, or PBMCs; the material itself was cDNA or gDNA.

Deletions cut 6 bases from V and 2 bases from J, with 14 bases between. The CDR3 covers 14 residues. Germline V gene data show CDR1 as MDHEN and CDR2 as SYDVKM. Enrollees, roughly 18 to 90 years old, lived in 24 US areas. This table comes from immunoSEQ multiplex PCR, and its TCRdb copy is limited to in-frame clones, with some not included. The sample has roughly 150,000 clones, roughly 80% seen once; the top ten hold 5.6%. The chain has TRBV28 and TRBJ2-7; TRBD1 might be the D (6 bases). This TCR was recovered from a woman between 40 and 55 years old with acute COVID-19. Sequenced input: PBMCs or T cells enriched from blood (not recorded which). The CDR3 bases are TGTGCCAGCAGAGACGAGACAGGACCCTACGAGCAGTACTTC. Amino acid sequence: CASRDETGPYEQYF.